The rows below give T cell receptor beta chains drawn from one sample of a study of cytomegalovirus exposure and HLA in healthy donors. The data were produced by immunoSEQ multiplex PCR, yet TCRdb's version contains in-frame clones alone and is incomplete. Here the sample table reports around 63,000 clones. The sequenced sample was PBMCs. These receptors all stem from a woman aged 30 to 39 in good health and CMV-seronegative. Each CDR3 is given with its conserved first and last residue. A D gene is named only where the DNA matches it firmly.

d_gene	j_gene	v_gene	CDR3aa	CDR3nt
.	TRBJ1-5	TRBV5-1	CASSLGGFGNQPQHF	TGCGCCAGCAGCCTCGGGGGGTTCGGCAATCAGCCCCAGCATTTT
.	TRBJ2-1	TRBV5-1	CASSLGQYNEQFF	TGCGCCAGCAGCTTGGGACAGTACAATGAGCAGTTCTTC
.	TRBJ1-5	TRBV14	CASSHTGGAQHF	TGTGCCAGCAGCCATACAGGAGGGGCCCAGCATTTT
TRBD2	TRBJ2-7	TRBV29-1	CSVEWGGAYEQYF	TGCAGCGTTGAATGGGGGGGGGCCTACGAGCAGTACTTC
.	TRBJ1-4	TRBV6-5	CASSSYRAKDEKLFF	TGTGCCAGCAGTTCCTACAGGGCGAAGGATGAAAAACTGTTTTTT
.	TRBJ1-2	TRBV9	CASSPREDYGYTF	TGTGCCAGCAGCCCGAGAGAGGACTATGGCTACACCTTC
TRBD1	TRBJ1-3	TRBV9	CASSLGQGAGNTIYF	TGTGCCAGCAGCTTGGGACAGGGGGCAGGAAACACCATATATTTT
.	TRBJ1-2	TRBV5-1	CASSLTSSPREDYGYTF	TGCGCCAGCAGCTTGACCAGCAGTCCACGGGAAGACTATGGCTACACCTTC
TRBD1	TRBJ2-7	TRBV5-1	CASSYGQGINEQYF	TGCGCCAGCAGTTACGGACAGGGTATAAACGAGCAGTACTTC
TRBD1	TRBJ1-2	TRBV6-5	CASSLDRNYGYTF	TGTGCCAGCAGTTTGGACAGGAACTATGGCTACACCTTC
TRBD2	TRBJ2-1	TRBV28	CASGLVLAGNEQFF	TGTGCCAGCGGGCTGGTACTAGCGGGTAATGAGCAGTTCTTC
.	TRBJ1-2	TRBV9	CASSPGGAVYGYTF	TGTGCCAGCAGCCCCGGGGGGGCGGTCTATGGCTACACCTTC
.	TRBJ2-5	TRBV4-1	CASSDSLTETETQYF	TGCGCCAGCAGCGATTCATTAACAGAGACGGAGACCCAGTACTTC
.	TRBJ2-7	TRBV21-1	CASSKVGRVNEQYF	TGTGCCAGCAGCAAGGTGGGCCGCGTCAACGAGCAGTACTTC
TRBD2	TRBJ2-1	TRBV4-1	CASSRTSGAYNEQFF	TGCGCCAGCAGCCGGACTAGCGGCGCGTACAATGAGCAGTTCTTC
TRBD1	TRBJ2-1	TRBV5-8	CASSPTRTGKSYNEQFF	TGTGCCAGCAGCCCCACCCGGACAGGGAAGTCCTACAATGAGCAGTTCTTC
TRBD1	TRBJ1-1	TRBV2	CASGGQVVTEAFF	TGTGCCAGCGGCGGACAGGTGGTTACTGAAGCTTTCTTT
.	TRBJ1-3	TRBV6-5	CASSRDSSGNTIYF	TGTGCCAGCAGCCGTGACAGCTCTGGAAACACCATATATTTT
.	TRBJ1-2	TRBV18	CASSPSVGAGYTF	TGTGCCAGCTCTCCTTCGGTGGGGGCTGGCTACACCTTC
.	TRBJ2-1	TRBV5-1	CASSTGQSYNEQFF	TGCGCCAGCAGCACCGGACAGAGTTACAATGAGCAGTTCTTC
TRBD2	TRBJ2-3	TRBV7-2	CASSLGMLAGDTDTQYF	TGTGCCAGCAGCTTAGGGATGCTAGCGGGAGACACAGATACGCAGTATTTT
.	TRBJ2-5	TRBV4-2	CASSQDRDGGENQYF	TGTGCCAGCAGCCAAGACAGGGACGGGGGAGAGAACCAGTACTTC
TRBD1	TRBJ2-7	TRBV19	CASSSSGTGFYEQYF	TGTGCCAGTAGTTCGTCCGGGACAGGGTTCTACGAGCAGTACTTC
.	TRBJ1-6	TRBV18	CASSPPNQGPSYNSPLHF	TGTGCCAGCTCACCACCAAACCAGGGGCCCTCCTATAATTCACCCCTCCACTTT
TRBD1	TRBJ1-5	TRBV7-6	CASSERSTGYNQPQHF	TGTGCCAGCAGCGAGAGGTCGACAGGGTACAATCAGCCCCAGCATTTT
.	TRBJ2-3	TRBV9	CASSLVEGRTDTQYF	TGTGCCAGCAGTCTCGTGGAGGGAAGGACAGATACGCAGTATTTT
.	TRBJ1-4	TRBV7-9	CASSLDSGGLEKLFF	TGTGCCAGCAGCTTAGATTCAGGCGGACTTGAAAAACTGTTTTTT
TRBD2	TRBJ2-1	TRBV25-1	CASGLAGLYNEQFF	TGTGCCAGCGGCTTAGCGGGCCTCTACAATGAGCAGTTCTTC
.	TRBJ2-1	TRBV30	CAWSPSRREQFF	TGTGCCTGGAGTCCTAGCAGGAGGGAGCAGTTCTTC
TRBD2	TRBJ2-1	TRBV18	CASSPWTSGIDEQFF	TGTGCCAGCTCACCTTGGACTAGCGGGATCGATGAGCAGTTCTTC
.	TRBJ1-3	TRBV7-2	CASSLVTGNTIYF	TGTGCCAGCAGCTTAGTCACTGGAAACACCATATATTTT
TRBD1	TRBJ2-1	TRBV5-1	CASSLAGTGGYNEQFF	TGCGCCAGCAGCTTGGCCGGGACAGGGGGTTACAATGAGCAGTTCTTC
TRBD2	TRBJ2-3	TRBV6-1	CASSEIAGATDTQYF	TGTGCCAGCAGTGAGATAGCGGGAGCCACAGATACGCAGTATTTT
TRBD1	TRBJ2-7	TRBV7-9	CASSLRQGARDEQYF	TGTGCCAGCAGCTTAAGACAGGGGGCTCGGGACGAGCAGTACTTC
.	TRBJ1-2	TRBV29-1	CSVPADSNYGYTF	TGCAGCGTTCCCGCGGATTCGAACTATGGCTACACCTTC
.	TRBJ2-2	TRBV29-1	CSVGWAGSLNTGELFF	TGCAGCGTTGGGTGGGCGGGCAGCCTGAACACCGGGGAGCTGTTTTTT
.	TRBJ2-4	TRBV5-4	CASSSTSENIQYF	TGTGCCAGCAGCTCGACATCCGAAAACATTCAGTACTTC